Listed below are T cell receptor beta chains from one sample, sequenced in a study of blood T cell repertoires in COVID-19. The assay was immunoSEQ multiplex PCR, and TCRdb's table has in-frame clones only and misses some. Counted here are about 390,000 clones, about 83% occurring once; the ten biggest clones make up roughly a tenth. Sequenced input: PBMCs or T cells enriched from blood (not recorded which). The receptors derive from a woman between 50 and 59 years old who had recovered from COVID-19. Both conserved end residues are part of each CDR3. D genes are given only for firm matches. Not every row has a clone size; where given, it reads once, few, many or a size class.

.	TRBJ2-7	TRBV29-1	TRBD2	CSVESSGETYEQYF	TGCAGCGTTGAATCGAGCGGGGAAACCTACGAGCAGTACTTC
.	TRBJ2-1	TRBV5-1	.	CASSLVPGDEQFF	TGCGCCAGCAGCTTGGTCCCAGGGGATGAGCAGTTCTTC
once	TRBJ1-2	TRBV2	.	CASSEGGVGTYYGYTF	TGTGCCAGCAGTGAAGGGGGGGTCGGAACTTACTATGGCTACACCTTC
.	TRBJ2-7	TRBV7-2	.	CASSEPLEGLGYEQYF	TGTGCCAGCAGTGAACCCCTGGAGGGTTTGGGGTACGAGCAGTACTTC
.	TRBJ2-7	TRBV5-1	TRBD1	CASSSSRDRPDEQYF	TGCGCCAGCAGCTCTAGTCGGGACAGACCCGACGAGCAGTACTTC
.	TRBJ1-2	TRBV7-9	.	CASSSPLYFGGYTF	TGTGCCAGCAGCTCGCCTTTATACTTCGGGGGCTACACCTTC
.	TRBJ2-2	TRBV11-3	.	CASSLGGYGTGELFF	TGTGCCAGCAGCTTAGGAGGGTATGGCACCGGGGAGCTGTTTTTT
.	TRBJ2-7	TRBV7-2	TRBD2	CASSLVSGGAYEQYF	TGTGCCAGCAGCTTAGTTAGCGGGGGGGCTTACGAGCAGTACTTC
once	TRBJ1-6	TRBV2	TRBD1	CASSAGQDNSPLHF	TGTGCCAGCAGTGCGGGACAGGATAATTCACCCCTCCACTTT
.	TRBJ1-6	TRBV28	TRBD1	CASSLKGTGSSPLHF	TGTGCCAGCAGTTTAAAGGGGACAGGGTCTTCACCCCTCCACTTT
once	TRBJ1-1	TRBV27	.	CASSRITRAEAFF	TGTGCCAGCAGTCGGATTACCCGGGCTGAAGCTTTCTTT
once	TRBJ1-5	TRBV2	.	CASSAERGAAQPQHF	TGTGCCAGCAGTGCCGAACGGGGGGCGGCTCAGCCCCAGCATTTT
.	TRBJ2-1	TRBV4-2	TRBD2	CASSQNPEAAGDPYNEQFF	TGTGCCAGCAGCCAAAACCCCGAGGCAGCGGGGGACCCCTACAATGAGCAGTTCTTC
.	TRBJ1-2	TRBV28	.	CASQIQGYGYTF	TGTGCCAGCCAAATCCAGGGCTATGGCTACACCTTC
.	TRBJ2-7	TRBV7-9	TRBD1	CASSPPTGARDEQYF	TGTGCCAGCAGCCCTCCGACAGGGGCGCGCGACGAGCAGTACTTC
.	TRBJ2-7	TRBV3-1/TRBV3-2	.	CASSPMRSEQYF	TGTGCCAGCAGCCCGATGAGGAGCGAGCAGTACTTC
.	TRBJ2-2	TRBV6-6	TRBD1	CASSPGTGALNTGELFF	TGTGCCAGCAGTCCGGGGACAGGGGCGCTGAACACCGGGGAGCTGTTTTTT
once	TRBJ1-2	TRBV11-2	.	CASSPPGQMIYGYTF	TGTGCCAGCAGCCCGCCGGGACAAATGATCTATGGCTACACCTTC
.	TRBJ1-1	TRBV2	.	CASSVQGILEAFF	TGTGCCAGCAGTGTACAGGGCATCCTTGAAGCTTTCTTT
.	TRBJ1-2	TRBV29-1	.	CSVVPRRATFDGYTF	TGCAGCGTTGTACCACGGAGAGCGACTTTCGATGGCTACACCTTC
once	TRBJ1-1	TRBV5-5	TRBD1	CASSFWTGGGNTEAFF	TGTGCCAGCAGCTTTTGGACAGGGGGCGGGAATACTGAAGCTTTCTTT
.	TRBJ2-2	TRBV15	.	CATSVGGPGELFF	TGTGCCACCAGCGTGGGAGGACCCGGGGAGCTGTTTTTT
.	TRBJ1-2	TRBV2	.	CASRRRDSANYGYTF	TGTGCCAGCAGGCGCCGGGACTCAGCTAACTATGGCTACACCTTC
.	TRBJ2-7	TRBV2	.	CASNPEESSYEQYF	TGTGCCAGCAACCCGGAGGAGAGCTCCTACGAGCAGTACTTC
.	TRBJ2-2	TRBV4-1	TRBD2	CASSQGGGGNTGELFF	TGCGCCAGCAGCCAAGGGGGCGGGGGTAACACCGGGGAGCTGTTTTTT
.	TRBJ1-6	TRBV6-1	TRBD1	CASSEGDSFNSPLHF	TGTGCCAGCAGTGAGGGGGACAGTTTTAATTCACCCCTCCACTTT
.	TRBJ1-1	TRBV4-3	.	CASSQVGQNTEAFF	TGCGCCAGCAGCCAAGTTGGACAGAACACTGAAGCTTTCTTT
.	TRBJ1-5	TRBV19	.	CASSIKVAGSRPQHF	TGTGCCAGTAGTATCAAGGTGGCAGGGTCCCGGCCCCAGCATTTT
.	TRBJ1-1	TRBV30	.	CAWSIDSTEAFF	TGTGCCTGGAGTATCGACAGCACTGAAGCTTTCTTT
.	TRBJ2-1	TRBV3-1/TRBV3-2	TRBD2	CASSQLSSGGANEQFF	TGTGCCAGCAGCCAATTATCCAGCGGGGGGGCCAATGAGCAGTTCTTC
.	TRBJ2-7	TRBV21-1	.	CATVRDSYEQYF	TGTGCCACCGTCCGGGACTCCTACGAGCAGTACTTC
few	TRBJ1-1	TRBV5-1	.	CASSLARGDTEAFF	TGCGCCAGCAGCTTGGCCAGGGGCGACACTGAAGCTTTCTTT
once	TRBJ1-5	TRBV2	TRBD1	CASSPTGGQGTQPQHF	TGTGCCAGCAGTCCTACAGGGGGCCAGGGTACCCAGCCCCAGCATTTT
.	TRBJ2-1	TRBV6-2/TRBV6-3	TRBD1	CASSYGQVGEQFF	TGTGCCAGCAGTTACGGACAGGTGGGTGAGCAGTTCTTC
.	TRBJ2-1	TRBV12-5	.	CASGLSTNEQFF	TGTGCTAGTGGTTTGAGTACTAATGAGCAGTTCTTC
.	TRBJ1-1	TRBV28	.	CASRVGGFQAFF	TGTGCCAGCAGGGTAGGCGGGTTTCAAGCTTTCTTT
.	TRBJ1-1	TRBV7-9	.	CASSSRDRTEAFF	TGTGCCAGCAGCTCCAGGGATCGGACTGAAGCTTTCTTT
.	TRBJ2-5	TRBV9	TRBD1	CASSGQGAEETQYF	TGTGCCAGCAGCGGACAGGGGGCGGAGGAGACCCAGTACTTC
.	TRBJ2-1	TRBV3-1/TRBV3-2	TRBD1	CASSLGTGGAYNEQFF	TGTGCCAGCAGCCTCGGGACAGGGGGCGCTTACAATGAGCAGTTCTTC
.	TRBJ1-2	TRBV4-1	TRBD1	CASSPQTGSNYGYTF	TGCGCCAGCAGCCCGCAGACAGGGTCTAACTATGGCTACACCTTC
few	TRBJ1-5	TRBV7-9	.	CASSLGSRGDQPQHF	TGTGCCAGCAGCTTAGGGTCCAGGGGAGATCAGCCCCAGCATTTT
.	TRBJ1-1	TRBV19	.	CASSRPGLMNTEAFF	TGTGCCAGTTCCCGGCCCGGACTCATGAACACTGAAGCTTTCTTT
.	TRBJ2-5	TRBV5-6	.	CASSPAPGETQYF	TGTGCCAGCAGCCCTGCACCGGGAGAGACCCAGTACTTC
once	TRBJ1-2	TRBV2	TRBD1	CASSSAGGGEYGYTF	TGTGCCAGCAGTTCGGCAGGAGGGGGCGAATATGGCTACACCTTC
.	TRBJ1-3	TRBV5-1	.	CASSPQDRSGNTIYF	TGCGCCAGCAGCCCACAGGACCGCTCTGGAAACACCATATATTTT
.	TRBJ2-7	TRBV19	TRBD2	CASSIVAGGSYEQYF	TGTGCCAGTAGTATAGTAGCGGGAGGCTCCTACGAGCAGTACTTC
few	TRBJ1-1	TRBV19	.	CASSMAGTWGTEAFF	TGTGCCAGTAGTATGGCGGGCACCTGGGGCACTGAAGCTTTCTTT
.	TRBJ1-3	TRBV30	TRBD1	CAWSVRGQGLPAWAGTIYF	TGTGCCTGGAGTGTACGTGGACAGGGTTTGCCGGCGTGGGCTGGCACCATATATTTT
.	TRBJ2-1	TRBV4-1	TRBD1	CASSRQAGTGSYNEQFF	TGCGCCAGCAGCCGACAAGCCGGGACAGGCTCTTACAATGAGCAGTTCTTC
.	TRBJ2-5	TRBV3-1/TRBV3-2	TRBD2	CASSPRTSGVQETQYF	TGTGCCAGCAGCCCCCGGACTAGCGGGGTCCAAGAGACCCAGTACTTC
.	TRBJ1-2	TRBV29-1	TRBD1	CSVEDKGQLNYGYTF	TGCAGCGTTGAAGATAAGGGACAGCTCAACTATGGCTACACCTTC
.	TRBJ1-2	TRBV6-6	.	CASSRNRVLYGYTF	TGTGCCAGCAGCCGCAACAGGGTTTTGTATGGCTACACCTTC
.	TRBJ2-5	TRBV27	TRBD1	CASSPAGGVYETQYF	TGTGCCAGCTCACCGGCAGGGGGCGTATATGAGACCCAGTACTTC